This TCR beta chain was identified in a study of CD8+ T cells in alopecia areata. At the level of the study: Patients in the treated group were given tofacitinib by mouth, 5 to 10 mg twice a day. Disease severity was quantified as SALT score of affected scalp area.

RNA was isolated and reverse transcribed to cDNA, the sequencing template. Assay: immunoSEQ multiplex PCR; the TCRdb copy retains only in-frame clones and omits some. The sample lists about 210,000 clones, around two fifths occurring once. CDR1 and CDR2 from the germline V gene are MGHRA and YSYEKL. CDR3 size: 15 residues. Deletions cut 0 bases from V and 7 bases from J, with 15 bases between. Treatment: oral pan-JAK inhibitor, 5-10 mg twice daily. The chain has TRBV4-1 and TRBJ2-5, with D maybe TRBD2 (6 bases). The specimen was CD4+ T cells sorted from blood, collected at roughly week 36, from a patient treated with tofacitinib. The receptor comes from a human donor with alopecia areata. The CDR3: CASSQDDAGLWTQYF. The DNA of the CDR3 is TGCGCCAGCAGCCAAGATGACGCGGGACTTTGGACCCAGTACTTC.